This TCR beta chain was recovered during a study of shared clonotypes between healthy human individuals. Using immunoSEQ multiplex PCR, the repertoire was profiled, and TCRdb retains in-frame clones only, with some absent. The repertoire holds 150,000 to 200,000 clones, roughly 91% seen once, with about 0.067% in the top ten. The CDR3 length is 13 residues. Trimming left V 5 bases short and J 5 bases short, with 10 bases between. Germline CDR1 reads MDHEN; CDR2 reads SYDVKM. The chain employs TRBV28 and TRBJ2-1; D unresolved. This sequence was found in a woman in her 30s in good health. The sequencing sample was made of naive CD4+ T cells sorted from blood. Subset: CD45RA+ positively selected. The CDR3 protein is CASSPRINNEQFF. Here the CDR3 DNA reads TGTGCCAGCAGTCCCAGGATCAACAATGAGCAGTTCTTC.